Shown below are 14 T cell receptor beta chains from a single sample sequenced in a study of T cell responses to AZD1222 COVID-19 vaccine. Profiled with immunoSEQ multiplex PCR; TCRdb holds only in-frame clones, not every one. Here the sample spans over 150,000 clones, roughly nine tenths being singletons. The sample was peripheral blood, taken 28 days after the second AZD1222 dose. Every receptor here comes from an adult who received the AZD1222 COVID-19 vaccine.

V usage is TRBV3-1 (or the pseudogene TRBV3-2) and J usage is TRBJ1-4; the D gene is possibly TRBD1 (5 bases). The CDR3 spans 18 residues. The germline gives CDR1 LGHDT, CDR2 YNNKEL (reference sequence). Trimming left V 0 bases short and J 8 bases short, with 22 bases between. The CDR3 spells CASSQELVWGGTGEKLFF. The CDR3 coding sequence is TGTGCCAGCAGCCAAGAACTGGTCTGGGGAGGGACGGGCGAAAAACTGTTTTTT.

The chain uses TRBV11-2 and TRBJ2-1, with D tentatively TRBD1 or TRBD2 (5 bases each). Between the trimmed V and J ends, which lost 6 bases and 4 bases, there was a span of 16 bases. The CDR3 is 15 amino acids. Looked up from germline, CDR1 is SGHAT and CDR2 is FQNNGV. The CDR3 here is CASSTGLEVYNEQFF. In nucleotides, the CDR3 is TGTGCCAGCAGTACAGGACTGGAAGTTTACAATGAGCAGTTCTTC.

The J gene is TRBJ2-1, the V gene TRBV25-1; the D gene could be TRBD1 or TRBD2 (6 bases each). CDR3 length equals 16 residues. The germline V gene encodes CDR1 MGHDK and CDR2 SYGVNS. The V and J ends lost 5 bases and 2 bases respectively, with 16 bases between them. CDR3 in DNA: TGTGCCAGCAGTCCTCTAAGGGGGGACACCTACAATGAGCAGTTCTTC. It yields the protein CASSPLRGDTYNEQFF.

The rearrangement joins TRBV7-9 to TRBJ2-2; D perhaps matches TRBD1 (5 bases). Trimming shortened V by 4 bases and J by 3 bases, and 15 bases separated the two germline ends. This CDR3 region has 16 residues. Germline V gene data show CDR1 as SEHNR and CDR2 as FQNEAQ (reference sequence). CDR3 amino acids: CASSSSGRAHTGELFF. CDR3 sequence (DNA): TGTGCCAGCAGCTCCTCGGGCAGGGCTCACACCGGGGAGCTGTTTTTT.

The sample holds a few counts of this clone. DNA for the CDR3: TGTGCCAGCAGTTTTAATTTGGTAACAGGGTCCTATAATTCACCCCTCCACTTT. This encodes CASSFNLVTGSYNSPLHF. The V gene is TRBV27, the J gene TRBJ1-6; D is possibly TRBD1 (6 bases). This CDR3 is built from 18 residues. Germline V lookup: CDR1 MNHEY, CDR2 SMNVEV (reference sequence). V was shortened by 3 bases and J by 1 base, with 16 bases between the two germline ends.

This clone was counted a few times. The CDR3 DNA follows: TGTGCCAGCAGCTTCGGTTCAGGGGGCGCCTACGAGCAGTACTTC. Translating gives CASSFGSGGAYEQYF. The genes are TRBV7-8 and TRBJ2-7, with 8 bases fitting TRBD1. Germline V gene data show CDR1 as SGHVS and CDR2 as FQNEAQ. The CDR3 spans 15 residues. V lost 3 bases, J lost 2 bases, and 6 bases stayed unmatched.

The chain links TRBV2 to TRBJ1-6, with TRBD1 as a possible D gene (6 bases). Trimming cost V 5 bases and J 13 bases, with 21 bases left between them. This CDR3 contains 15 residues. Germline CDR1 is SNHLY and CDR2 is FYNNEI. CDR3 bases: TGTGCCAGCAGTAAGACAGGATTAACGGCTTCGCCCCTCCACTTT. Protein product: CASSKTGLTASPLHF.

The chain links TRBV9 to TRBJ1-1; D is uncertain. Trimming cost V 4 bases and J 1 base, with 11 bases left between them. From germline, CDR1 is SGDLS and CDR2 YYNGEE. The CDR3 consists of 14 residues. The CDR3 DNA follows: TGTGCCAGCAGCCCCCCCCGAGGGAACACTGAAGCTTTCTTT. Protein: CASSPPRGNTEAFF.

V and J are TRBV6-1 and TRBJ1-3, with D unclear. CDR3 length: 16 amino acids. The V gene lost 4 bases and the J gene lost 7 bases, with 20 bases spanning the gap. CDR1 MNHNS and CDR2 SASEGT come from the germline V gene. CDR3 coding DNA: TGTGCCAGCAGTGTTACCGCATTCCCGTCAGTGAACACCATATATTTT. Its translation is CASSVTAFPSVNTIYF.

The genes are TRBV3-1 (or the pseudogene TRBV3-2) and TRBJ2-7; unclear D gene. Per the germline V gene, CDR1 is LGHDT and CDR2 is YNNKEL (reference sequence). The V and J ends lost 5 bases and 2 bases respectively, with 4 bases between them. CDR3 length: 11 residues. The CDR3 sequence is CASSSTYEQYF. CDR3 in DNA: TGTGCCAGCAGCAGCACCTACGAGCAGTACTTC.

J is TRBJ1-5 and V is TRBV21-1. TRBV21-1 is tagged as a pseudogene. There are 19 residues in the CDR3. The CDR3: CASRPPKRGVSLGNQPQHF. CDR3 coding DNA: TGTGCCAGCCGGCCACCCAAAAGGGGGGTAAGTCTAGGTAATCAGCCCCAGCATTTT.

This chain links TRBV6-5 with TRBJ2-1; D might be TRBD2 (6 bases). V was pared by 7 bases and J by 0 bases, with 13 bases between. The CDR3 loop spans 15 amino acids. Germline lookup yields CDR1 MNHEY and CDR2 SVGAGI. CDR3 protein: CASKEGQSSYNEQFF. CDR3 DNA sequence: TGTGCCAGCAAGGAGGGGCAGAGCTCCTACAATGAGCAGTTCTTC.

The chain is built from TRBV3-1 (or the pseudogene TRBV3-2) and TRBJ2-4; TRBD2 agrees at 9 bases. CDR1 and CDR2 from the germline V gene are LGHDT and YNNKEL (reference sequence). The CDR3 length is 15 residues. J lost 8 bases, V lost 2 bases, and 7 bases had no gene match. CDR3 in DNA: TGTGCCAGCAGCCAACTAGGAGCGGGGGGAGACATTCAGTACTTC. It codes for CASSQLGAGGDIQYF.

The rearrangement joins TRBV5-5 to TRBJ2-6; D uncertain. The CDR3 sequence is 15 residues long. V lost 1 base and J lost 1, with 6 bases in between. In germline, CDR1 is SGHKS, CDR2 YYEKEE (reference sequence). CDR3 nucleotides: TGTGCCAGCAGCTTGTCTGGTTCTGGGGCCAACGTCCTGACTTTC. This codes for CASSLSGSGANVLTF.